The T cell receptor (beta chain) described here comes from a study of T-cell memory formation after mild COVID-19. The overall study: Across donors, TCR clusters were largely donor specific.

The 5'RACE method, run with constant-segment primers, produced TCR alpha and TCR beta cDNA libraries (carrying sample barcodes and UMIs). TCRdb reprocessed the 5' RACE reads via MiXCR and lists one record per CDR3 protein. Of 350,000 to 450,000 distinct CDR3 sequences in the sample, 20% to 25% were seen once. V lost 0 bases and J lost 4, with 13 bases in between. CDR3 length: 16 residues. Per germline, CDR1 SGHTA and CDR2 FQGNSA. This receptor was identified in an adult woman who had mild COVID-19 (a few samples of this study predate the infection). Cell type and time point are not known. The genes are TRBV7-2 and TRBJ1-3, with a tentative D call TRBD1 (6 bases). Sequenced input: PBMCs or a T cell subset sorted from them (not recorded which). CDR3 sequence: CASSLAQLDSGNTIYF. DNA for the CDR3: TGTGCCAGCAGCTTAGCCCAGTTGGACAGCGGAAACACCATATATTTT.